One sample yielded the 5 T cell receptor beta chains listed below, sequenced in a study of blood T cell repertoires in COVID-19. The protocol was immunoSEQ multiplex PCR, while the TCRdb copy is restricted to in-frame clones and leaves out a portion. The repertoire has fewer than 200,000 clones, around 89% of them found once; the top ten carry 2% to 2.5%. The sample was peripheral blood. The source is a man aged 45-60 years who had recovered from COVID-19.

This clone has a handful of counts. V gene TRBV7-9 combines with J gene TRBJ2-3; D unresolved. V lost 5 bases, J lost 4 bases, and 10 bases lay in between. Germline V gene data show CDR1 as SEHNR and CDR2 as FQNEAQ (reference sequence). This CDR3 has 13 residues. DNA for the CDR3: TGTGCCAGCAGCCCACCACAGTCAGATACGCAGTATTTT. It encodes CASSPPQSDTQYF.

V and J are TRBV2 and TRBJ2-3, with 10 bases fitting TRBD2. V was clipped by 7 bases and J by 4 bases; unmatched bases: 8. CDR3 length equals 15 residues. Germline V gives CDR1 SNHLY, CDR2 FYNNEI. The CDR3 sequence is CASTQAGGVADTQYF. Written as DNA, the CDR3 is TGTGCCAGCACCCAAGCGGGAGGGGTGGCAGATACGCAGTATTTT.

This sequence joins TRBV12-3 or TRBV12-4 and TRBJ1-2; D is possibly TRBD1 (5 bases). This CDR3 is built from 13 residues. Trimming removed 5 bases from V and 8 bases from J, with 15 bases in between. The CDR3 coding sequence is TGTGCCAGCAGTATAGGGGCAGGATACGGCTACACCTTC. This sequence encodes CASSIGAGYGYTF.

The rearrangement links TRBV28 to TRBJ1-2; 8 bases fit TRBD1. In germline, CDR1 is MDHEN, CDR2 SYDVKM. The CDR3 extends over 14 amino acids. J was trimmed by 7 bases and V by 1 base; bases with no gene match: 5. CDR3 nucleotides: TGTGCCAGCAGTTTATTAGGCAGGGGGCTTGGCTACACCTTC. This gives the protein CASSLLGRGLGYTF.

This clone was seen once. The CDR3 nucleotides read TGTGCCAGCAGCTTTGACAGTGAGACCCAGTACTTC. This translates into CASSFDSETQYF. The chain recombines TRBV11-2 with TRBJ2-5; D may be TRBD1 (5 bases). Trimming shortened V by 3 bases and J by 5 bases, and 7 bases separated the two germline ends. The germline CDR1 and CDR2 sequences are SGHAT and FQNNGV. The CDR3 length is 12 residues.